This T cell receptor beta chain was sequenced in a study of PD-1 blockade in classical Hodgkin lymphoma. Notes on the study in general: Before treatment, TCR diversity in newly diagnosed patients was reportedly lower than in healthy donors. Those achieving complete response showed baseline diversity like newly diagnosed patients. Significantly greater TCR diversity emerged by C4D1 in CD4+ cells but not CD8+ cells.

Germline V gene sequence: CDR1 MGHRA, CDR2 YSYEKL. V was clipped by 1 base and J by 6 bases, with 4 bases between them. The CDR3 totals 12 residues. The repertoire was sequenced with immunoSEQ multiplex PCR; TCRdb's copy has only in-frame clones and lacks some. The sample holds tens of thousands of clones, approximately 70% seen once. As regards this clone: Its antigen is still unknown.

Relapses following autologous stem cell transplantation were seen in all patients, with brentuximab vedotin exposure varying. Complete response, partial response or progressive disease was each patient's best response. The chain employs TRBV4-1 and TRBJ2-1; D gene ambiguous. This clonotype was obtained from a human donor with classical Hodgkin lymphoma. The specimen was peripheral blood mononuclear cells (PBMCs), collected at baseline. The CDR3 reads CASSQGTNEQFF. CDR3 DNA: TGCGCCAGCAGCCAAGGGACCAATGAGCAGTTCTTC.